This T cell receptor beta chain originates from a study of T cells in Graves' hyperthyroidism and ophthalmopathy. Uncontrolled infection, other autoimmune disease, pregnancy or lactation disqualified patients from enrolment. Amplification targeted TCR beta CDR3 regions from RNA transcripts. First-round RT-PCR targeting the TCR CDR3 was performed with the HTBI primer set. TCRdb analysed the multiplex PCR reads with MiXCR anew, one entry per CDR3 protein. Here the sample spans 300,000 to 400,000 distinct CDR3 sequences, 15% to 20% being singletons. A note on this clonotype: A much larger clone lies one base from this, so it may be a read error.

The sequence was obtained from a woman in her forties or fifties with Graves' hyperthyroidism. Sequenced input: blood.

CDR3 amino acids: CASSQADGQYF. As DNA, the CDR3 is TGTGCCAGCAGCCAAGCAGACGGGCAGTACTTC. This chain joins TRBV3-1 and TRBJ2-7; D remains unclear. This CDR3 has 11 amino acids. V lost 1 base to trimming and J lost 9 bases, with 7 bases between them. Looked up from germline, CDR1 is LGHDT and CDR2 is YNNKEL (reference sequence).